The subject of this entry is one T cell receptor (beta chain). This clonotype was seen at least ten times. The antigen it recognizes is unknown. Base-call qualities are not available, and no considerably larger clone is one nucleotide away. In the ophthalmopathy patients, disease was moderately to severely active, with a Clinical Activity Score of 3 or more, a NOSPECS grade of 4 or more, and a duration of less than 3 months. Any patient with an uncontrolled infection, another autoimmune disease, pregnancy or lactation was excluded. Diagnoses were based on clinical symptoms, serum thyroxine and TRAb, thyroid ultrasound and orbital computed tomography. PBMCs were isolated from approximately 10 ml of fresh peripheral blood by Ficoll-Paque density gradient centrifugation. Total RNA was extracted using Trizol reagent, and RNA quality was assessed on an Agilent 2100 Bioanalyzer. This entry belongs to a study of T cells in Graves' hyperthyroidism and ophthalmopathy (dated by TCRdb to about 2019). For the wider study: Peripheral blood was collected at initial diagnosis, before any treatment. The roughly 91 discovery patients were randomly divided into training and test sets at a 7:3 ratio. The paper describes TCR Vbeta CDR3 sequencing of about 140 peripheral blood samples, made up of some 42 ophthalmopathy patients, 70 to 75 hyperthyroidism patients and some 17 progressor patients. In more than 5 Graves' hyperthyroidism patients, the study also compared T-cell repertoires from thyroid tissue with T-cell repertoires from blood. Once sampling was done, hyperthyroidism patients were given methimazole at a starting dose of 30 mg daily, whereas ophthalmopathy patients were given high-dose intravenous methylprednisolone. TCR V-J signatures able to tell the groups apart were searched for in a discovery cohort of 95 or so patients, of whom roughly 42 had Graves' ophthalmopathy and roughly 57 had stable Graves' hyperthyroidism. An independent validation cohort of some 18 hyperthyroidism patients and 17 patients who later progressed to ophthalmopathy tested prospective prediction of ophthalmopathy. What the study reported, not specific to this receptor: In cross-validation, a model built on a 13 V-J signature told ophthalmopathy apart from stable hyperthyroidism with 85% to 90% sensitivity and about 81% specificity, and in testing the same model reached 80%/75%. Most expanded thyroid clonotypes (frequency above 0.001) were also detected in blood, a finding suggesting that blood repertoires may reflect thyroid immune responses. In validation, the model predicted progression to ophthalmopathy a median of approximately 6.6 months before onset, with 70% to 71% sensitivity and more than 72% specificity. Sample size was not statistically predetermined, and investigators were not blinded to group allocation.

Amplification of TCR beta CDR3 regions was carried out from RNA transcripts. For the first round of RT-PCR on the TCR CDR3, the HTBI primer set was used together with the Qiagen OneStep RT-PCR kit. Libraries were constructed in a second round of multiplex PCR, after which size selection and purification were carried out. Libraries were sequenced paired-end with 100 bp reads on an Illumina HiSeq2000. On the study's bioinformatics: SOAPnuke was used to process the raw data, removing reads that contained adapters or uncalled bases, had a mean Phred below 15, or lacked an exact match to the constant primer or identifier. COPE v1.2.5 was used to merge the high-quality paired reads, and each unique nucleotide sequence was defined as a clonotype. MiTCR v1.1 was used to align the clonotypes against IMGT TRBV, TRBD and TRBJ reference segments. Analysis was restricted to V-J combinations with a frequency above 0.0001, which covered 99.2% of repertoires. The TCS score was defined as the ratio of F50 (clonal expansion) to E x V (chaos), calculated using BLOSUM62-based TCRdist between CDR3 peptides within each V-J. Welch's t-statistics and random forest reduced fewer than 600 V-J features to roughly 13, which were used in a naive Bayes classifier (R e1071). Starting from the raw public reads, TCRdb applied fastp trimming at Q25, assembled clones with MiXCR and retained in-frame beta chains. Every entry covers one CDR3 protein and lists the most common genes and DNA from its rows. The V and J calls here are based on TCRdb, not the publication. This sample is represented by about 590,000 distinct CDR3 sequences; 14% of them were singletons. The ten largest clones take up roughly 7.1% of the sample.

Inclusive of the bounding cysteine and phenylalanine, the CDR3 is 16 residues long. Solely the CDR3 DNA is kept, with 48 bases framed from the first base. The V and J ends are trimmed by 5 bases and 1 base, leaving 18 bases between them. Via the germline V gene (reference sequence), CDR1 is SEHNR and CDR2 FQNEAQ. Sequenced input: blood. The chain employs TRBV7-9 and TRBJ2-7; the D gene is perhaps TRBD2, from 6 matching bases. The source of this sequence is a woman in her late teens or twenties with Graves' ophthalmopathy. CDR3 protein: CASSPLLGGRSYEQYF. The bases read TGTGCCAGCAGCCCCCTTTTGGGGGGTAGGTCCTACGAGCAGTACTTC.